These T cell receptor beta chains were read from a single sample in a study of T cells in Graves' hyperthyroidism and ophthalmopathy. TCRdb re-derived calls from the multiplex PCR reads in MiXCR, one entry per CDR3 protein. This table holds 300,000 to 350,000 distinct CDR3 sequences, about 15% found once. Sequencing was carried out using blood. These receptors came from a woman younger than 45 with Graves' hyperthyroidism. The CDR3 runs from the conserved cysteine through the conserved F or W. The D gene is left open where the match is weak. The size of a clone is reported for some rows only, either as once, few or many, or as a class for expanded clones.

len,v_gene,d_gene,abundance,j_gene,CDR3nt,CDR3aa
16,TRBV7-2,TRBD1,many,TRBJ2-3,TGTGCCAGCAGCGCCCGGACAGGGTGGAACACAGATACGCAGTATTTT,CASSARTGWNTDTQYF
16,TRBV6-1,-,-,TRBJ2-5,TGTGCCAGCAGCCTGTTTTACAGAGAGGGAAAAGAGACCCAGTACTTC,CASSLFYREGKETQYF
16,TRBV5-5,-,few,TRBJ2-7,TGTGCCAGCAGCTTGGCTGAGGACACTCGAGTCTACGAGCAGTACTTC,CASSLAEDTRVYEQYF
15,TRBV9,-,-,TRBJ2-1,TGTGCCAGCAGCGTAGGAGGGGGCTCCTACAATGAGCAGTTCTTC,CASSVGGGSYNEQFF
13,TRBV19,-,few,TRBJ1-5,TGTGCCAGTAGTATCGCTAACAATCAGCCCCAGCATTTT,CASSIANNQPQHF
19,TRBV20-1,TRBD2,few,TRBJ2-1,TGCAGTGCTAGAGAGGCCCCTTTATCTGGGACTAGCGCGTACAATGAGCAGTTCTTC,CSAREAPLSGTSAYNEQFF
16,TRBV6-1,-,few,TRBJ1-3,TGTGCCAGCAGTCGGGACACCTTCCCCTCTGGAGACACCATATATTTT,CASSRDTFPSGDTIYF
16,TRBV20-1,-,few,TRBJ2-1,TGCAGTGCTAGATCGACGGCCAGGGGCTCCTACAATGAGCAGTTCTTC,CSARSTARGSYNEQFF
15,TRBV6-1,TRBD2,many,TRBJ2-5,TGTGCCAGCAGTCGCGAAGGGACTACCCGAGAGACCCAGTACTTC,CASSREGTTRETQYF
16,TRBV6-1,TRBD1,many,TRBJ2-7,TGTGCCAGCAGTGAAGCTGGGACAGTCCTCTCCTACGAGCAGTACTTC,CASSEAGTVLSYEQYF
15,TRBV7-2,TRBD1,-,TRBJ1-2,TGTGCCAGCAGCTTTCGCCAGGGGGGCTTCTATGGCTACACCTTC,CASSFRQGGFYGYTF
13,TRBV24-1,-,many,TRBJ2-7,TGTGCCACCAGTGATTCGCAGGGATACGAGCAGTACTTC,CATSDSQGYEQYF
15,TRBV28,-,many,TRBJ1-5,TGTGCCAGCAGTTTAGGGCTGGGGAGCAATCAGCCCCAGCATTTT,CASSLGLGSNQPQHF
14,TRBV6-1,TRBD2,many,TRBJ2-1,TGTGCCAGCAGTGAAATAGCGGGATCAGGTGAGCAGTTCTTC,CASSEIAGSGEQFF
16,TRBV28,-,many,TRBJ1-1,TGTGCCAGCAGTTCCGGACCAGCGGTAATGAACACTGAAGCTTTCTTT,CASSSGPAVMNTEAFF
14,TRBV18,-,many,TRBJ2-6,TGTGCCAGCTCCCCCGTTTCTGGGGCCAACGTCCTGACTTTC,CASSPVSGANVLTF
14,TRBV6-1,-,-,TRBJ2-3,TGTGCCAGCATGCTTAGGGGATCTGGAGATACGCAGTATTTT,CASMLRGSGDTQYF
17,TRBV19,-,few,TRBJ1-3,TGTGCCAGTAGAATGTCTGCCGGACTGCTCTCTGGAAACACCATATATTTT,CASRMSAGLLSGNTIYF
14,TRBV13,TRBD1,many,TRBJ1-3,TGTGCCAGCAGTACCGACAGGGTCGCGGACACCATATATTTT,CASSTDRVADTIYF
13,TRBV14,-,-,TRBJ2-7,TGTGCCAGCAGCCAAGAAATGTTCGCCGAGCAGTACTTC,CASSQEMFAEQYF
16,TRBV3-1,-,-,TRBJ1-4,TGTGCCAGCAGCCAAGTTTACGAGACAACTAATGAAAAACTGTTTTTT,CASSQVYETTNEKLFF
10,TRBV29-1,-,-,TRBJ1-1,TGCAGCGTTGTGGCCCCTGGGGCTTTCTTT,CSVVAPGAFF
12,TRBV9,-,few,TRBJ2-7,TGTGCCAGCAGCGAGGGGGGCGACGAGCAGTACTTC,CASSEGGDEQYF
17,TRBV12-3/TRBV12-4,-,many,TRBJ2-1,TGTGCCAGCAGTTTAGGCATGGCGGGTCGGTCCTACAATGAGCAGTTCTTC,CASSLGMAGRSYNEQFF
13,TRBV12-3/TRBV12-4,-,-,TRBJ2-7,TGTGCCAGCAGTTTAGCGCCCCCTGAGGAGCAGTACTTC,CASSLAPPEEQYF
15,TRBV4-3,-,-,TRBJ2-5,TGCGCCAGCAGCCAAGATTGGAGGGGAGAAGAGACCCAGTACTTC,CASSQDWRGEETQYF
15,TRBV20-1,-,few,TRBJ2-1,TGCAGTGCTAGAGATGGGGGGGCTGGGGACAATGAGCAGTTCTTC,CSARDGGAGDNEQFF
15,TRBV7-2,-,many,TRBJ2-5,TGTGCCAGCAGCGCCGAAGGACAGACAAGAGAGACCCAGTACTTC,CASSAEGQTRETQYF
13,TRBV3-1,-,many,TRBJ2-3,TGTGCCAGCAGCCCGAGCGGCCCAGATACGCAGTATTTT,CASSPSGPDTQYF
11,TRBV29-1,-,many,TRBJ1-1,TGCAGCGCCCACAGGAACACTGAAGCTTTCTTT,CSAHRNTEAFF
15,TRBV12-3/TRBV12-4,-,-,TRBJ2-5,TGTGCCAGCAGCTCACACACGGGAGTTGGAGAGACCCAGTACTTC,CASSSHTGVGETQYF
13,TRBV10-3,TRBD1,-,TRBJ2-6,TGTGCCATCAGAGTACAGGGGGACGACGTCCTGACTTTC,CAIRVQGDDVLTF
18,TRBV6-1,TRBD2,many,TRBJ2-5,TGTGCCAGCAGTTATAGAGCGGGAGGGCCCATGGGGTCTGAGACCCAGTACTTC,CASSYRAGGPMGSETQYF
14,TRBV11-2,-,many,TRBJ2-2,TGTGCCAGCAGCTTGAGGCCCGACACCGGGGAGCTGTTTTTT,CASSLRPDTGELFF
14,TRBV27,-,many,TRBJ2-1,TGTGCCAGCTCCCCAGTTGCTACTTACAATGAGCAGTTCTTC,CASSPVATYNEQFF
13,TRBV7-9,-,many,TRBJ2-1,TGTGCCAGCACCCGGCGAGCGGACAATGAGCAGTTCTTC,CASTRRADNEQFF
16,TRBV6-2/TRBV6-3,-,few,TRBJ2-3,TGTGCCAGCAGTTACTCTTCCGGGGAACGTACAGATACGCAGTATTTT,CASSYSSGERTDTQYF